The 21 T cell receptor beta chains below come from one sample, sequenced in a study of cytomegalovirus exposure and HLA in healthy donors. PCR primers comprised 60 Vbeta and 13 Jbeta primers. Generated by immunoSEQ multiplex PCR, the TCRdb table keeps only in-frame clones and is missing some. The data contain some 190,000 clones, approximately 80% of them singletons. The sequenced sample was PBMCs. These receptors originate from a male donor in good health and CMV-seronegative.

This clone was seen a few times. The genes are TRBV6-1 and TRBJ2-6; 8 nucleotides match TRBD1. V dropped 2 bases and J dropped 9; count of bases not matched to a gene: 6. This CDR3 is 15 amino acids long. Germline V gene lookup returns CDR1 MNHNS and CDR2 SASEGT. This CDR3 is CASSETGTGGNVLTF. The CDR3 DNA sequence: TGTGCCAGCAGTGAAACCGGGACAGGCGGCAACGTCCTGACTTTC.

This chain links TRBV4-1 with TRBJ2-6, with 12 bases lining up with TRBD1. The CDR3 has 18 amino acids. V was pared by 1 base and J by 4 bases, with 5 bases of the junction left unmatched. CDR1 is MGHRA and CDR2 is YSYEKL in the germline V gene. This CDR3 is CASSQAGQGASGANVLTF. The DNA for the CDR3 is TGCGCCAGCAGCCAAGCGGGACAGGGGGCGAGCGGGGCCAACGTCCTGACTTTC.

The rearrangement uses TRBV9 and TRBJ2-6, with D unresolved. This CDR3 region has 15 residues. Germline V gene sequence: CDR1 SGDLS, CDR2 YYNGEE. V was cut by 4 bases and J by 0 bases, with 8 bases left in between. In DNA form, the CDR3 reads TGTGCCAGCAGCCCCAGAGGCTCTGGGGCCAACGTCCTGACTTTC. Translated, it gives CASSPRGSGANVLTF.

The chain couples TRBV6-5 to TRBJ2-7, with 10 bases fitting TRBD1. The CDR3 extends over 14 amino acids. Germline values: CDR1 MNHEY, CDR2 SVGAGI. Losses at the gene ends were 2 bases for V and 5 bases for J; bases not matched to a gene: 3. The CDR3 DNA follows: TGTGCCAGCAGTTACGGGACAGGGGAAGACGAGCAGTACTTC. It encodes CASSYGTGEDEQYF.

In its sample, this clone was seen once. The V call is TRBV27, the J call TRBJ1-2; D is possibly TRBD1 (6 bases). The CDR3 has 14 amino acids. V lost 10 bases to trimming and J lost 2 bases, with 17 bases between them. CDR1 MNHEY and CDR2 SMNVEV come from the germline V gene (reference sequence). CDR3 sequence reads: CATGPGTQNYGYTF. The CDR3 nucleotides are TGTGCCACAGGCCCCGGGACACAGAACTATGGCTACACCTTC.

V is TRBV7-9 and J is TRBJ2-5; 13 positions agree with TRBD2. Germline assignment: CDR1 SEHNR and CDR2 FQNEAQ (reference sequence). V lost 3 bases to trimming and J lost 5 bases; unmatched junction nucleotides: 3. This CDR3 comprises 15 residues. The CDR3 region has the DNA TGTGCCAGCAGCTTTGGGACTAGCGGGAAGGAGACCCAGTACTTC. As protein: CASSFGTSGKETQYF.

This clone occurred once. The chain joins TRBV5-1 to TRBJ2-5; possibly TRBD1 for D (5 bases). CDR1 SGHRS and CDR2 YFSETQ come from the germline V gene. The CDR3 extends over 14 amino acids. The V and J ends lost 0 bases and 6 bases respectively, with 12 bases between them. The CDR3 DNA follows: TGCGCCAGCAGCTTGGAACAGGCAGTGAAGACCCAGTACTTC. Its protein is CASSLEQAVKTQYF.

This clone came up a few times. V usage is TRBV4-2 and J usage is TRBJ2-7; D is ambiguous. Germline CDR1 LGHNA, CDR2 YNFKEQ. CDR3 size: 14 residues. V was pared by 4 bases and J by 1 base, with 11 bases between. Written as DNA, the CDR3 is TGTGCCAGCAGCCCCCAAACACTATCCTACGAGCAGTACTTC. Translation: CASSPQTLSYEQYF.

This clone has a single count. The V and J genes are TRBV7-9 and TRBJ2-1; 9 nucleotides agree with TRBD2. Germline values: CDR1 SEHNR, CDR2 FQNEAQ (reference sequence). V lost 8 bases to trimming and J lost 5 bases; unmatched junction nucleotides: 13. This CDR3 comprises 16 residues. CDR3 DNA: TGTGCCAGCCGACCACCGGGACTAGCTGCGGACAATGAGCAGTTCTTC. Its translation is CASRPPGLAADNEQFF.

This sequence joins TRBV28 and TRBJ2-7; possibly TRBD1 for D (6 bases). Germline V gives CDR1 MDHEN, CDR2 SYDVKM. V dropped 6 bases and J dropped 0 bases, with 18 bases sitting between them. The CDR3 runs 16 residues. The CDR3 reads CASSRGYRASSYEQYF. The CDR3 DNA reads TGTGCCAGCAGCCGGGGCTACAGGGCCAGCTCCTACGAGCAGTACTTC.

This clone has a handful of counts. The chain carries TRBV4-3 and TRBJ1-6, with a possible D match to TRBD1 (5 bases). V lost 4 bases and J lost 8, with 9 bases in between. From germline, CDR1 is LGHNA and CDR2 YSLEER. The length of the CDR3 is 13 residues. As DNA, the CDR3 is TGCGCCAGCAGCCGGGGCTTGGATTCACCCCTCCACTTT. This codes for CASSRGLDSPLHF.

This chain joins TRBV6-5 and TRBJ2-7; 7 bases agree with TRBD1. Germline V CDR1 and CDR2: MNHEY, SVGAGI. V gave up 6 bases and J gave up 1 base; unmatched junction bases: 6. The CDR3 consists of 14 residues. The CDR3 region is CASSPGQWSYEQYF. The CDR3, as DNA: TGTGCCAGCAGCCCGGGACAGTGGTCCTACGAGCAGTACTTC.

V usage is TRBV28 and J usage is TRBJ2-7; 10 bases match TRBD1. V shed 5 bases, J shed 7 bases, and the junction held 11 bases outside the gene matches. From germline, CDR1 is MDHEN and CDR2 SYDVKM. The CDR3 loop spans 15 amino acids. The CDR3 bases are TGTGCCAGCAGTACGGGGACAGGGGCGGTCTGGGAGCAGTACTTC. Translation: CASSTGTGAVWEQYF.

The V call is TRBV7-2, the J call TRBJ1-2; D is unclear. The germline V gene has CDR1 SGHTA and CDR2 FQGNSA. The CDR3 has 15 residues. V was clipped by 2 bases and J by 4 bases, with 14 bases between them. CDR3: CASSLSWRGVYGYTF. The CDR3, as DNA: TGTGCCAGCAGCTTATCCTGGCGGGGAGTCTATGGCTACACCTTC.

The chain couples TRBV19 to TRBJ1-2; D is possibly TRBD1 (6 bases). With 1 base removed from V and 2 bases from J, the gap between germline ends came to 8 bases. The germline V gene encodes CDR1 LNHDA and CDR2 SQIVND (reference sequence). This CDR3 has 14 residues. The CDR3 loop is CASSIGQGNYGYTF. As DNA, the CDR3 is TGTGCCAGTAGTATAGGTCAGGGGAACTATGGCTACACCTTC.

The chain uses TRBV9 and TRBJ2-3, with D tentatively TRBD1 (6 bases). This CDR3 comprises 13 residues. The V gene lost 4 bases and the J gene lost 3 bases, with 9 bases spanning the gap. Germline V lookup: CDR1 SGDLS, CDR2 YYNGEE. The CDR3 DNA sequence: TGTGCCAGCAGCCCCCAGGGGACAGATACGCAGTATTTT. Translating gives CASSPQGTDTQYF. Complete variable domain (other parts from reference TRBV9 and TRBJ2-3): DSGVTQTPKHLITATGQRVTLRCSPRSGDLSVYWYQQSLDQGLQFLIQYYNGEERAKGNILERFSAQQFPDLHSELNLSSLELGDSALYFCASSPQGTDTQYFGPGTRLTVL.

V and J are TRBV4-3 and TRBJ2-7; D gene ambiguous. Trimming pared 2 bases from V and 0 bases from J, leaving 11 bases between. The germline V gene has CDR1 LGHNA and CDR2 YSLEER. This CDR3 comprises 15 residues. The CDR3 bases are TGCGCCAGCAGCCAAACAGTCAGCAGCTCCTACGAGCAGTACTTC. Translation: CASSQTVSSSYEQYF.

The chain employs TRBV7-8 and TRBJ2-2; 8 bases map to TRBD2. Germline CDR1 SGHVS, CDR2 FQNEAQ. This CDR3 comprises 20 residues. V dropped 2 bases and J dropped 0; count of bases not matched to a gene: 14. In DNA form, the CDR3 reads TGTGCCAGCAGCTTAATTTCGGTTAGCGGGAAAAGTACGAACACCGGGGAGCTGTTTTTT. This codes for CASSLISVSGKSTNTGELFF.

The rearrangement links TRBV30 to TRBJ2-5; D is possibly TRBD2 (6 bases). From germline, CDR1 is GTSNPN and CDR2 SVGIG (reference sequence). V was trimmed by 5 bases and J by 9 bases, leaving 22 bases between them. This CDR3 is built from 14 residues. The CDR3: CAWGEVAPLGAQYF. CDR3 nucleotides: TGTGCCTGGGGGGAGGTAGCGCCCCTCGGGGCCCAGTACTTC.

The CDR3 region is CASKTGTNEKLFF. CDR3 DNA sequence: TGCGCCAGCAAGACAGGTACTAATGAAAAACTGTTTTTT. The rearrangement links TRBV4-1 to TRBJ1-4; TRBD1 might be the D (6 bases). Germline lookup yields CDR1 MGHRA and CDR2 YSYEKL. The CDR3 runs 13 residues. V lost 7 bases, J lost 2 bases, and 8 bases lay in between.

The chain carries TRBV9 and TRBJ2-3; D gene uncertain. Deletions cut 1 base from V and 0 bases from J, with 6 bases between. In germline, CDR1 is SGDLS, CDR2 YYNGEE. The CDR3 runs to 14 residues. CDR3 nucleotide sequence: TGTGCCAGCAGCGTATCTCCTAGCACAGATACGCAGTATTTT. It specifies CASSVSPSTDTQYF.